This T cell receptor beta chain comes out of a study of blood T cell repertoires in COVID-19. Turning to the study itself: Acute and convalescent COVID-19 samples came from the United States, Italy and Spain. PBMCs, B-cell-depleted T cells, or T cells provided the cDNA or gDNA that made up the material.

Source study methods: Reference gene primers were amplified, and this amplification served to estimate nucleated cell counts. Clones were read by immunoSEQ multiplex PCR, and TCRdb kept only the in-frame ones, dropping some. V and J calls and clone size come straight from that table; D and trimming were deduced from the DNA. The sample includes about 150,000 clones, 85% to 90% of them seen just once. V was cut by 4 bases and J by 7 bases, with 23 bases left in between. The CDR3 runs 16 residues. From germline, CDR1 is SGHKS and CDR2 YYEKEE (reference sequence). V is TRBV5-5 and J is TRBJ1-1; D gene unclear. The sequenced sample consisted of peripheral blood. The sequence came from a woman aged 40-49 years with acute or convalescent COVID-19. CDR3 loop: CASSPREAMRRVEAFF. In DNA form, the CDR3 reads TGTGCCAGCAGCCCCCGAGAAGCGATGAGGAGAGTTGAAGCTTTCTTT.